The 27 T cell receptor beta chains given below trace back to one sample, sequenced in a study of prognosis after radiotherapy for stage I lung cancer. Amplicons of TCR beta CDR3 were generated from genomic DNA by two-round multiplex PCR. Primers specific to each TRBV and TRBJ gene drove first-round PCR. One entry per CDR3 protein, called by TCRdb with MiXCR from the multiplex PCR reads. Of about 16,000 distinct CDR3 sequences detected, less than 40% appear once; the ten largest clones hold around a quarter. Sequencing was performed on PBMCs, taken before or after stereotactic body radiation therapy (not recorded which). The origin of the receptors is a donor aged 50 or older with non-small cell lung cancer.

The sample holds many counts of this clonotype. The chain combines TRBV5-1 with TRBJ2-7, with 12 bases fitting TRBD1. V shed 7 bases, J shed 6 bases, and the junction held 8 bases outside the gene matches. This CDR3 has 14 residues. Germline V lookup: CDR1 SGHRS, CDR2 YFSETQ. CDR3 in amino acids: CASRIGTGGAEQYF. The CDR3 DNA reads TGCGCCAGCCGGATAGGGACAGGGGGCGCCGAGCAGTACTTC.

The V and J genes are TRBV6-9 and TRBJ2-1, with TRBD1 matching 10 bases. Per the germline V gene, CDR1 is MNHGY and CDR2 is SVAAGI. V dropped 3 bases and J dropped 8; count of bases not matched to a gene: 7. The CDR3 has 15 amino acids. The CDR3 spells CASSYTDRGLDEQFF. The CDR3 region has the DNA TGTGCCAGCAGTTACACGGACAGGGGGTTGGATGAGCAGTTCTTC.

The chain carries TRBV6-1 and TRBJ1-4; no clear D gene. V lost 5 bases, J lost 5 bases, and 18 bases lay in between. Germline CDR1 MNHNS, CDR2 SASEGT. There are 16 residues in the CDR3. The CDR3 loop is CASSTRGREVNEKLFF. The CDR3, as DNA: TGTGCCAGCAGTACCCGAGGGAGAGAAGTAAATGAAAAACTGTTTTTT.

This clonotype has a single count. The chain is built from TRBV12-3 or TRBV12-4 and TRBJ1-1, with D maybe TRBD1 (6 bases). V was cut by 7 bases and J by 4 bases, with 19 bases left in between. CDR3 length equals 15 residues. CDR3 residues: CASIPAGAFGTEAFF. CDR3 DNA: TGTGCCAGCATTCCAGCAGGGGCTTTCGGCACTGAAGCTTTCTTT.

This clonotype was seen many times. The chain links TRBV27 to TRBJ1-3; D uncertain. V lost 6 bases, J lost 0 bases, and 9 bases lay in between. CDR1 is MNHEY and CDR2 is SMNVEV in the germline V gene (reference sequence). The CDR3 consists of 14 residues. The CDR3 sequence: CASRATSSGNTIYF. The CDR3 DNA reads TGTGCCAGCAGGGCCACTAGCTCTGGAAACACCATATATTTT.

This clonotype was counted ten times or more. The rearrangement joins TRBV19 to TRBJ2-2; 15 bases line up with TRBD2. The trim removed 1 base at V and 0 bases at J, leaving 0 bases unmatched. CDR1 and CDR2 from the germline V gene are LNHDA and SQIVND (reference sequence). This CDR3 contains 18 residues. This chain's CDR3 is CASSIGTSGRANTGELFF. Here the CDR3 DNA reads TGTGCCAGTAGTATAGGGACTAGCGGGAGGGCGAACACCGGGGAGCTGTTTTTT.

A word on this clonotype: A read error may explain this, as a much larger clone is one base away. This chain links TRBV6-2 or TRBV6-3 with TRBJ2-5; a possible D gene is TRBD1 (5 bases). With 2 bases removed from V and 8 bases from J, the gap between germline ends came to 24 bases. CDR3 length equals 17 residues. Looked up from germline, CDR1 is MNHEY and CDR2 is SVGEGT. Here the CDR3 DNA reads TGTGCCAGCAGTTACCGTCAGGGCCCGATGCGTGGAGATACCCAGTACTTC. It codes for CASSYRQGPMRGDTQYF.

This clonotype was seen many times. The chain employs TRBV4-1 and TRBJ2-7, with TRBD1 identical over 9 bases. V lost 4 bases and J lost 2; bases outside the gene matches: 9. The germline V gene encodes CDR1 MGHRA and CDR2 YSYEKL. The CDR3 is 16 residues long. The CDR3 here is CASSRGPGQGPYEQYF. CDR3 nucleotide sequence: TGCGCCAGCAGCCGGGGACCGGGACAGGGACCCTACGAGCAGTACTTC.

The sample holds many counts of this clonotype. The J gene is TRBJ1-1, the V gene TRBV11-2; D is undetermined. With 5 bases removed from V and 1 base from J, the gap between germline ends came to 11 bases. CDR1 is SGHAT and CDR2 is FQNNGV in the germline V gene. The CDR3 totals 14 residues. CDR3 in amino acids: CASSPGATNTEAFF. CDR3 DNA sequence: TGTGCCAGCAGCCCGGGAGCCACGAACACTGAAGCTTTCTTT.

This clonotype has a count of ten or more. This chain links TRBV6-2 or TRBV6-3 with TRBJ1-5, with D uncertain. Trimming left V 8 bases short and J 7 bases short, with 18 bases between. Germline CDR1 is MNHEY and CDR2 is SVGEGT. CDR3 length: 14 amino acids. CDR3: CASGRRGFNQPQHF. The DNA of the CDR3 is TGTGCCAGCGGTCGGCGGGGTTTCAACCAGCCCCAGCATTTT.

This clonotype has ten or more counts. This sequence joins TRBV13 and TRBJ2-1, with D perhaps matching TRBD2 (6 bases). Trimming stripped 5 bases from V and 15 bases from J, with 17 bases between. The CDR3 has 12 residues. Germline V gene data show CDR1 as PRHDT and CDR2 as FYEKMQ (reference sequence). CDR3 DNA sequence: TGTGCCAGCAGCCCCAACCGGGAGAAGCGGTTCTTC. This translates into CASSPNREKRFF.

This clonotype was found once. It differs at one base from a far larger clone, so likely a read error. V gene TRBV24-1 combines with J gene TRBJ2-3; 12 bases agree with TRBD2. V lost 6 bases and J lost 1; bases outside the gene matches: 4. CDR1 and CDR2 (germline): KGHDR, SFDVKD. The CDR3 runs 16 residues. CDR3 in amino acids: CATSSRLAGGTDTQYF. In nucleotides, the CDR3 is TGTGCCACCAGTTCGAGACTAGCGGGAGGCACAGATACGCAGTATTTT.

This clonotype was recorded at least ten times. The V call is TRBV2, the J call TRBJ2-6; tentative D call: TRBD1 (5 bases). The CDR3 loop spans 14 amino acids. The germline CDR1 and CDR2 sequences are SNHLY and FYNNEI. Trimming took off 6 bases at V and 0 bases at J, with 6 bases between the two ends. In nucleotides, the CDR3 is TGTGCCAGCAGGGACAACTCTGGGGCCAACGTCCTGACTTTC. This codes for CASRDNSGANVLTF.

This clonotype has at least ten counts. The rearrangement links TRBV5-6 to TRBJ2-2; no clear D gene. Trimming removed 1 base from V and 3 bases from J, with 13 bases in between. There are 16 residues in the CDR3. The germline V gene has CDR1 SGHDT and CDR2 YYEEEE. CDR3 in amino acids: CASSLIEVRHTGELFF. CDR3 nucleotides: TGTGCCAGCAGCTTGATCGAGGTTCGGCACACCGGGGAGCTGTTTTTT.

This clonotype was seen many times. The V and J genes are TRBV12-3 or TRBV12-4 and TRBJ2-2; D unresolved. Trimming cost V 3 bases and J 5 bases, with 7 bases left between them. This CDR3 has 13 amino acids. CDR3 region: CASSFSETGELFF. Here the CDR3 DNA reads TGTGCCAGCAGTTTCAGTGAGACCGGGGAGCTGTTTTTT.

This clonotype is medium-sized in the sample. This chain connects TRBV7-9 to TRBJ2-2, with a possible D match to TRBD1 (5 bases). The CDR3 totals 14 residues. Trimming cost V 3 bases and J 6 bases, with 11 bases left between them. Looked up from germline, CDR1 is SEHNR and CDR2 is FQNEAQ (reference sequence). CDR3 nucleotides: TGTGCCAGCAGCTTTCTGGGGCAGGCCGGGGAGCTGTTTTTT. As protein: CASSFLGQAGELFF.

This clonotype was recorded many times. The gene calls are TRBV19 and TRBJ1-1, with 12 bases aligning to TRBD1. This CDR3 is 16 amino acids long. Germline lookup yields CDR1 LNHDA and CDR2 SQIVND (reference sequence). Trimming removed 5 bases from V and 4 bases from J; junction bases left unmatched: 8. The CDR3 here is CASSSYGTGGITEAFF. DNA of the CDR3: TGTGCCAGTAGTTCCTACGGGACAGGGGGCATCACTGAAGCTTTCTTT.

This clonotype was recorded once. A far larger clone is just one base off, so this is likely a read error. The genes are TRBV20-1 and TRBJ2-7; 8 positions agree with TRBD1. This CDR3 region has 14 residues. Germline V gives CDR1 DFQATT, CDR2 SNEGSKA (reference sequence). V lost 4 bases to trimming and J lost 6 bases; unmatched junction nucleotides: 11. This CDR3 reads CSATPGQGNGEQYF. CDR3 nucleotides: TGCAGTGCTACCCCAGGACAGGGAAATGGCGAGCAGTACTTC.

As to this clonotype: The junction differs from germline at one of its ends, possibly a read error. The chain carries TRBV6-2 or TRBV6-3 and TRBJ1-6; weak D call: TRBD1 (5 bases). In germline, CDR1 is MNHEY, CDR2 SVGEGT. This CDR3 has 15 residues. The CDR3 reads CASRIRTCYNSPLNF. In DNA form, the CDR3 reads TGTGCCAGCAGAATCAGGACATGCTATAATTCACCCCTCAACTTT.

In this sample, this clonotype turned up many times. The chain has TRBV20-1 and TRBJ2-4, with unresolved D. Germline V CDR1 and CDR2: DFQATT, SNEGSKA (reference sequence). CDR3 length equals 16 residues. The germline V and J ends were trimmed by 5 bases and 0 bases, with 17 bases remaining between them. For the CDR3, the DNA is TGCAGTGCTGCCCTCCGGAACTCCCTAGCCAAAAACATTCAGTACTTC. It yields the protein CSAALRNSLAKNIQYF.

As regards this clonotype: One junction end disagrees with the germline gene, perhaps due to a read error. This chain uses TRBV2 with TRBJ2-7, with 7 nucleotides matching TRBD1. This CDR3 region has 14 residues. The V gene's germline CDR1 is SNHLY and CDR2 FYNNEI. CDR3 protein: CVSRYRQGTSEQYF. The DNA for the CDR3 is TGTGTCAGCAGGTACCGACAGGGTACCTCCGAGCAGTACTTC.

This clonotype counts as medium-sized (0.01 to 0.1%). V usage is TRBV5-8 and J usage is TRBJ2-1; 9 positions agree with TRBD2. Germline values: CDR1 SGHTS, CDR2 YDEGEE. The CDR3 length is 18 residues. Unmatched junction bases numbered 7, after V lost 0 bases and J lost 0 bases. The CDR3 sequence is CASSLAYAGGVSYNEQFF. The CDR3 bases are TGTGCCAGCAGCTTGGCCTACGCGGGAGGGGTCTCCTACAATGAGCAGTTCTTC.

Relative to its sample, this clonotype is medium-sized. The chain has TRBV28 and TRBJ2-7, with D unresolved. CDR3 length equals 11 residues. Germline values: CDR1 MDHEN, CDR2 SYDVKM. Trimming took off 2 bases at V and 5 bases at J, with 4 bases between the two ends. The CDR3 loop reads CASSLNDEQYF. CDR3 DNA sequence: TGTGCCAGCAGTTTAAACGACGAGCAGTACTTC.

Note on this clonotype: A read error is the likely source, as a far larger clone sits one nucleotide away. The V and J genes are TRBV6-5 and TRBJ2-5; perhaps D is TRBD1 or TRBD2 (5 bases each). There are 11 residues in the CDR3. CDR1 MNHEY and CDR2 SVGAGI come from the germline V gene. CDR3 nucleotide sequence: TGTGGCAGCCAGCAGGGACCGACCCAGTACTTC. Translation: CGSQQGPTQYF.

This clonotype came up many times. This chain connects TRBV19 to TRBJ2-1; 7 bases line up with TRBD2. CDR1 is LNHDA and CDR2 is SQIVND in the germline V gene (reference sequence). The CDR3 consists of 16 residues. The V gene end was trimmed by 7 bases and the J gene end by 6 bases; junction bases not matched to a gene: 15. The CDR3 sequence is CASMDFGEGLFNEQFF. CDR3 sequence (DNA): TGTGCCAGTATGGACTTCGGGGAGGGCCTTTTCAATGAGCAGTTCTTC.

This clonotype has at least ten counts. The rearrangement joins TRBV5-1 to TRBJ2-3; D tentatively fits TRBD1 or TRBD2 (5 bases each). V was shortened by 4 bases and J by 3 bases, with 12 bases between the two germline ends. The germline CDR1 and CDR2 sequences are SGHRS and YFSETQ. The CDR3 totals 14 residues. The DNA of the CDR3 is TGCGCCAGCAGCGTTCAGGGAGAAACAGATACGCAGTATTTT. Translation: CASSVQGETDTQYF.

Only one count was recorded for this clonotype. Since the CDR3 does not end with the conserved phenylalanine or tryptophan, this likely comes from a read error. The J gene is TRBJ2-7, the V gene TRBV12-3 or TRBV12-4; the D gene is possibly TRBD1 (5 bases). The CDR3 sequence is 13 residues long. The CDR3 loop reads CTSSFDRYYEQYL. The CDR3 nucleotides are TGTACCAGCAGTTTTGACAGATACTACGAGCAGTACTTA.